The 32 T cell receptor beta chains below all came from one sample that was sequenced in a study of cytomegalovirus exposure and HLA in healthy donors. PCR used 60 Vbeta primers and 13 Jbeta primers. TCRdb's table, derived via immunoSEQ multiplex PCR, lists solely in-frame clones and lacks some. In the table there are fewer than 200,000 clones, roughly four fifths of which are singletons. What was sequenced was PBMCs. The receptors were gathered from a man in his fifties in good health and CMV-seronegative.

The gene calls are TRBV7-9 and TRBJ1-1; 10 bases match TRBD1. The germline CDR1 and CDR2 sequences are SEHNR and FQNEAQ (reference sequence). The CDR3 covers 16 residues. Trimming removed 4 bases from V and 10 bases from J; junction bases left unmatched: 15. DNA for the CDR3: TGTGCCAGCAGCTCCAGGACAGGGGGGTCCTCTATCGGAGCTTTCTTT. As protein: CASSSRTGGSSIGAFF.

J is TRBJ1-2 and V is TRBV28; possibly TRBD1 for D (5 bases). CDR1 is MDHEN and CDR2 is SYDVKM in the germline V gene. V lost 6 bases to trimming and J lost 8 bases, with 19 bases between them. CDR3 length: 14 residues. The CDR3 nucleotides are TGTGCCAGCAGCTCATACAGGATCGTGAGCGGCTACACCTTC. It translates to CASSSYRIVSGYTF.

The chain recombines TRBV5-1 with TRBJ2-5; D uncertain. Germline V gives CDR1 SGHRS, CDR2 YFSETQ. CDR3 length: 14 residues. Trimming stripped 3 bases from V and 4 bases from J, with 13 bases between. Written as DNA, the CDR3 is TGCGCCAGCAGCTCCCACCCAGATGGAGAGACCCAGTACTTC. This gives the protein CASSSHPDGETQYF.

The chain is built from TRBV4-2 and TRBJ1-5; 10 nucleotides agree with TRBD1. V lost 4 bases and J lost 6; bases outside the gene matches: 15. CDR1 LGHNA and CDR2 YNFKEQ come from the germline V gene. The CDR3 is 18 amino acids. CDR3 DNA sequence: TGTGCCAGCAGCCGCTCGAAGGGACAGGGGAGACCTTGTCAGCCCCAGCATTTT. Translating gives CASSRSKGQGRPCQPQHF.

J is TRBJ2-1 and V is TRBV9, with TRBD2 identical over 7 bases. V was pared by 3 bases and J by 2 bases, with 11 bases of the junction left unmatched. The CDR3 is 17 residues long. Per the germline V gene, CDR1 is SGDLS and CDR2 is YYNGEE. This chain's CDR3 is CASSAGLERVTYNEQFF. CDR3 nucleotides: TGTGCCAGCAGCGCAGGACTAGAAAGGGTAACCTACAATGAGCAGTTCTTC.

Remarks on this clone: Additional DNA sequences in this sample encode the identical CDR3. The J gene is TRBJ2-1, the V gene TRBV27; 14 nucleotides align to TRBD2. Per germline, CDR1 MNHEY and CDR2 SMNVEV (reference sequence). V lost 4 bases to trimming and J lost 7 bases; unmatched junction nucleotides: 3. The CDR3 consists of 15 residues. The CDR3 loop reads CASSSGTSGSNEQFF. For the CDR3, the DNA is TGTGCCAGCAGTTCCGGGACTAGCGGGAGTAATGAGCAGTTCTTC.

The CDR3, as DNA: TGTGCCAGCAGCGGCGGACAGGGGGCTCTAAGGGTCTATGGCTACACCTTC. Its translation: CASSGGQGALRVYGYTF. This chain joins TRBV9 and TRBJ1-2, with 11 bases matching TRBD1. Trimming cost V 3 bases and J 4 bases; bases outside gene matches: 11. CDR1 SGDLS and CDR2 YYNGEE come from the germline V gene. The length of the CDR3 is 17 residues.

The CDR3 DNA sequence: TGTGCCAGCACCACGACTAGAGGAGGTTCTGAGACCCAGTACTTC. This encodes CASTTTRGGSETQYF. The rearrangement links TRBV11-2 to TRBJ2-5; a possible D gene is TRBD2 (6 bases). Germline values: CDR1 SGHAT, CDR2 FQNNGV. Deletions cut 7 bases from V and 5 bases from J, with 20 bases between. The CDR3 is 15 residues long.

This rearrangement joins TRBV7-9 to TRBJ1-4; D is uncertain. The CDR3 is 16 residues long. Germline V lookup: CDR1 SEHNR, CDR2 FQNEAQ (reference sequence). Deletions cut 5 bases from V and 4 bases from J, with 17 bases between. CDR3 amino acids: CASSPSPPGGNEKLFF. The CDR3 DNA follows: TGTGCCAGCAGCCCCTCTCCCCCCGGAGGTAATGAAAAACTGTTTTTT.

V is TRBV21-1 and J is TRBJ1-1; the DNA was not compared with TRBD1, the D call given in the table. TRBV21-1 represents a pseudogene. This CDR3 has 13 amino acids. The CDR3 DNA reads TGTGCCAGCAGCGTCAACGTCAGGGCTGAAGCTTTCTTT. Encoded protein: CASSVNVRAEAFF.

The gene calls are TRBV11-1 and TRBJ2-7; a weak D match, TRBD1 (6 bases). The length of the CDR3 is 15 residues. V was cut by 4 bases and J by 2 bases, with 15 bases left in between. Germline CDR1 and CDR2: SGHAT and FQDESV (reference sequence). DNA of the CDR3: TGTGCCAGCAGCTCAATGGGCGACAGGCCCTACGAGCAGTACTTC. Residues: CASSSMGDRPYEQYF.

The rearrangement uses TRBV7-8 and TRBJ2-7; TRBD1 aligns across 7 bases. J gave up 6 bases and V 5 bases, and 16 bases lay outside the gene matches. The V gene's germline CDR1 is SGHVS and CDR2 FQNEAQ. The CDR3 is 16 residues long. The CDR3 region has the DNA TGTGCCAGCAGCCGAAGACAGGGTGTTAATCTTGGCGAGCAGTACTTC. Protein product: CASSRRQGVNLGEQYF.

The chain employs TRBV6-5 and TRBJ2-5, with D uncertain. V was cut by 6 bases and J by 1 base, with 15 bases left in between. The CDR3 consists of 15 residues. Germline V gene lookup returns CDR1 MNHEY and CDR2 SVGAGI. CDR3 sequence: CASRVTTTFQETQYF. The CDR3 DNA reads as TGTGCCAGCAGAGTTACTACCACCTTCCAAGAGACCCAGTACTTC.

The V call is TRBV30, the J call TRBJ2-1; D possibly corresponds to TRBD2 (6 bases). V was pared by 8 bases and J by 7 bases, with 15 bases between. The CDR3 spans 12 residues. Germline loops: CDR1 GTSNPN, CDR2 SVGIG (reference sequence). The CDR3 coding sequence is TGTGCCGGGGAGGCGTCAGGGAATGAGCAGTTCTTC. Translated: CAGEASGNEQFF.

This clone was detected only a few times. The rearrangement joins TRBV5-1 to TRBJ2-1; possible D gene TRBD1, 6 bases. Trimming cost V 3 bases and J 7 bases, with 14 bases left between them. Germline lookup yields CDR1 SGHRS and CDR2 YFSETQ. This CDR3 is built from 14 residues. As DNA, the CDR3 is TGCGCCAGCAGCTGGGGGCCGCCGGGAAATGAGCAGTTCTTC. This translates into CASSWGPPGNEQFF.

A word on this clone: Other DNA variants within this sample encode the same CDR3. The rearrangement uses TRBV5-1 and TRBJ1-6, with TRBD1 as a possible D gene (5 bases). CDR3 size: 14 residues. V gave up 0 bases and J gave up 5 bases, with 6 bases separating them. CDR1 is SGHRS and CDR2 is YFSETQ in the germline V gene. The CDR3 reads CASSLGQNNSPLHF. In DNA, the CDR3 is TGCGCCAGCAGCTTGGGACAGAATAATTCACCCCTCCACTTT.

The genes are TRBV6-4 and TRBJ1-1, with a weak D call TRBD1 (6 bases). Germline CDR1 reads MRHNA; CDR2 reads SNTAGT. The CDR3 sequence is 13 residues long. Trimming stripped 6 bases from V and 0 bases from J, with 8 bases between. CDR3 amino acids: CASREGVNTEAFF. Here the CDR3 DNA reads TGTGCCAGCAGAGAGGGGGTGAACACTGAAGCTTTCTTT.

This chain connects TRBV19 to TRBJ1-6; D is unresolved. V was trimmed by 3 bases and J by 9 bases, leaving 15 bases between them. This CDR3 has 15 residues. From germline, CDR1 is LNHDA and CDR2 SQIVND (reference sequence). For the CDR3, the DNA is TGTGCCAGTAGTATTGAGAGAATATACGGTTCACCCCTCCACTTT. Residues: CASSIERIYGSPLHF.

The chain is built from TRBV9 and TRBJ2-3; perhaps TRBD1 as D (8 bases). Trimming left V 3 bases short and J 3 bases short, with 11 bases between. The CDR3 contains 14 residues. Germline CDR1 is SGDLS and CDR2 is YYNGEE. The CDR3 region is CASSAQGGTDTQYF. DNA for the CDR3: TGTGCCAGCAGCGCACAGGGGGGGACAGATACGCAGTATTTT. Together with reference TRBV9 and TRBJ2-3, the CDR3 gives the full variable domain: DSGVTQTPKHLITATGQRVTLRCSPRSGDLSVYWYQQSLDQGLQFLIQYYNGEERAKGNILERFSAQQFPDLHSELNLSSLELGDSALYFCASSAQGGTDTQYFGPGTRLTVL.

V and J are TRBV19 and TRBJ1-5; 10 nucleotides agree with TRBD1. The CDR3 loop spans 17 amino acids. J lost 6 bases, V lost 4 bases, and 12 bases had no gene match. CDR1 is LNHDA and CDR2 is SQIVND in the germline V gene (reference sequence). The CDR3 coding sequence is TGTGCCAGTAGTAAAACACGGGACAGGGGTTCGGGTCAGCCCCAGCATTTT. It codes for CASSKTRDRGSGQPQHF.

The chain combines TRBV18 with TRBJ1-5, with TRBD1 identical over 7 bases. This CDR3 is built from 13 residues. Germline CDR1 and CDR2: KGHSH and LQKENI. Unmatched junction bases numbered 4, after V lost 6 bases and J lost 5 bases. The CDR3 DNA sequence: TGTGCCAGCTCCCCTACAGGGGATCAGCCCCAGCATTTT. Its protein is CASSPTGDQPQHF.

The chain uses TRBV10-3 and TRBJ2-3; 7 bases fit TRBD1. CDR3 length: 14 residues. Germline V CDR1 and CDR2: ENHRY, SYGVKD. Trimming removed 5 bases from V and 0 bases from J; junction bases left unmatched: 2. CDR3 DNA: TGTGCCATCAGTCGGACAGGAAGCACAGATACGCAGTATTTT. Translated, it gives CAISRTGSTDTQYF.

This clone was seen only once. The rearrangement joins TRBV15 to TRBJ2-5; TRBD1 aligns across 8 bases. Germline V lookup: CDR1 LNHNV, CDR2 YYDKDF (reference sequence). V lost 0 bases and J lost 5; bases outside the gene matches: 8. The CDR3 is 16 residues long. The CDR3: CATSRDWAGGAETQYF. CDR3 DNA sequence: TGTGCCACCAGCAGAGATTGGGCAGGGGGCGCCGAGACCCAGTACTTC.

This clone was seen more than once but under ten times. The rearrangement links TRBV5-1 to TRBJ2-3; D possibly corresponds to TRBD1 (6 bases). Per germline, CDR1 SGHRS and CDR2 YFSETQ. The germline V and J ends were trimmed by 0 bases and 2 bases, with 10 bases remaining between them. The CDR3 length is 15 residues. The CDR3 region is CASSLAGDYTDTQYF. CDR3 bases: TGCGCCAGCAGCTTGGCAGGGGATTACACAGATACGCAGTATTTT. The complete variable domain, with remaining parts taken from reference TRBV5-1 and TRBJ2-3, reads KAGVTQTPRYLIKTRGQQVTLSCSPISGHRSVSWYQQTPGQGLQFLFEYFSETQRNKGNFPGRFSGRQFSNSRSEMNVSTLELGDSALYLCASSLAGDYTDTQYFGPGTRLTVL.

This rearrangement joins TRBV6-5 to TRBJ1-2, with D possibly TRBD1 on 5 matching bases. Trimming left V 2 bases short and J 1 base short, with 11 bases between. Germline lookup yields CDR1 MNHEY and CDR2 SVGAGI. CDR3 length: 15 residues. The CDR3 region has the DNA TGTGCCAGCAGTTACGTGGATCAGGGTAACTATGGCTACACCTTC. It codes for CASSYVDQGNYGYTF.

DNA for the CDR3: TGTGCCAGCAGCACAGGGATCCTGGTGGAGACCCAGTACTTC. Its protein product is CASSTGILVETQYF. V usage is TRBV6-5 and J usage is TRBJ2-5, with D possibly being TRBD1 (6 bases). Trimming removed 6 bases at V and 5 bases at J, with 16 bases between. Germline V gene sequence: CDR1 MNHEY, CDR2 SVGAGI. The CDR3 has 14 amino acids.

This clone was seen a few times. The chain's CDR3 is CAISRLNEQFF. The CDR3 DNA reads TGTGCCATCAGCCGACTCAATGAGCAGTTCTTC. The chain couples TRBV10-3 to TRBJ2-1; D remains unclear. Trimming left V 6 bases short and J 6 bases short, with 6 bases between. Germline CDR1 is ENHRY and CDR2 is SYGVKD. This CDR3 has 11 amino acids.

The genes are TRBV19 and TRBJ2-7; the D gene is possibly TRBD1 (5 bases). The CDR3 spans 14 residues. Looked up from germline, CDR1 is LNHDA and CDR2 is SQIVND (reference sequence). The V gene lost 5 bases and the J gene lost 3 bases, with 14 bases spanning the gap. The CDR3 coding sequence is TGTGCCAGTAGTCCCGACAGCGCGGTCTACGAGCAGTACTTC. Its translation is CASSPDSAVYEQYF.

V is TRBV19 and J is TRBJ2-3, with TRBD1 matching over 7 bases. Germline trimming cut 5 bases from V and 2 bases from J; bases unmatched to any gene: 7. From germline, CDR1 is LNHDA and CDR2 SQIVND (reference sequence). The CDR3 has 15 residues. In DNA form, the CDR3 reads TGTGCCAGTAGTCCCCGGGGACAGATCACAGATACGCAGTATTTT. Protein sequence: CASSPRGQITDTQYF.

This chain links TRBV7-8 with TRBJ2-1, with 9 bases lining up with TRBD1. V shed 4 bases and J 6 bases; nucleotides not matched to a gene: 7. From germline, CDR1 is SGHVS and CDR2 FQNEAQ. The CDR3 is made up of 15 amino acids. The chain's CDR3 is CASSWGQGLSNEQFF. Written as DNA, the CDR3 is TGTGCCAGCAGCTGGGGACAGGGCCTGAGCAATGAGCAGTTCTTC. Filled out from reference TRBV7-8 and TRBJ2-1, the complete variable domain reads GAGVSQSPRYKVAKRGQDVALRCDPISGHVSLFWYQQALGQGPEFLTYFQNEAQLDKSGLPSDRFFAERPEGSVSTLKIQRTQQEDSAVYLCASSWGQGLSNEQFFGPGTRLTVL.

The chain carries TRBV7-2 and TRBJ2-7, with 8 bases that match TRBD2. The CDR3 is 16 residues long. CDR1 and CDR2 (germline): SGHTA, FQGNSA. V lost 3 bases and J lost 2; bases outside the gene matches: 9. This CDR3 is CASSFNVGRGAYEQYF. The CDR3 DNA reads TGTGCCAGCAGCTTTAACGTTGGGCGGGGGGCCTACGAGCAGTACTTC.

The chain uses TRBV10-3 and TRBJ2-5, with a possible D match to TRBD2 (6 bases). The germline gives CDR1 ENHRY, CDR2 SYGVKD. This CDR3 contains 13 residues. V lost 6 bases and J lost 3, with 11 bases in between. Written as DNA, the CDR3 is TGTGCCATCAGCGGGGGATTAAAAGAGACCCAGTACTTC. This gives the protein CAISGGLKETQYF.